Below, one T cell receptor (beta chain) is given with its context. The data derive from a study of cytomegalovirus exposure and HLA in healthy donors. The PCR employed 60 Vbeta primers together with 13 Jbeta primers. This table comes from immunoSEQ multiplex PCR, and its TCRdb copy is limited to in-frame clones, with some not included. The sample holds 250,000 to 350,000 clones, around 86% seen once. CDR3 size: 16 residues. Losses at the gene ends were 10 bases for V and 6 bases for J; bases not matched to a gene: 20. In germline, CDR1 is LNHDA, CDR2 SQIVND (reference sequence). Source material: PBMCs. The TCR sequence derives from a man aged 35 to 55 in good health and CMV-seropositive. The chain employs TRBV19 and TRBJ1-1, with 7 bases fitting TRBD1. The CDR3 sequence is CATHLVGGATWAEAFF. In DNA, the CDR3 is TGTGCCACCCACTTGGTAGGGGGCGCTACCTGGGCTGAAGCTTTCTTT. Full variable domain (rest looked up from reference TRBV19 and TRBJ1-1): DGGITQSPKYLFRKEGQNVTLSCEQNLNHDAMYWYRQDPGQGLRLIYYSQIVNDFQKGDIAEGYSVSREKKESFPLTVTSAQKNPTAFYLCATHLVGGATWAEAFFGQGTRLTVV.